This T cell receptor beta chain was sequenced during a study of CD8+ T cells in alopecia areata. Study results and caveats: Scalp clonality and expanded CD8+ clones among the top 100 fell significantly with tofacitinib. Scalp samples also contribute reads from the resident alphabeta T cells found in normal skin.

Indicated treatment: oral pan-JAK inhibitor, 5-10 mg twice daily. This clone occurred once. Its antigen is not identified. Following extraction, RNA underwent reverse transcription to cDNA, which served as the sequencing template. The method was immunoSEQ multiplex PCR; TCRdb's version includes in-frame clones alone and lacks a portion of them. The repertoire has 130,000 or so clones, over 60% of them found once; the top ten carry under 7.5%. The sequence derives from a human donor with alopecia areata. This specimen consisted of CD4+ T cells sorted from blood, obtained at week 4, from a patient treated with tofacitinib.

DNA for the CDR3: TGCAGCGACAAGGACACGACTAACTATGGCTACACCTTC. It translates to CSDKDTTNYGYTF. The chain uses TRBV29-1 and TRBJ1-2, with a tentative D call TRBD1 (5 bases). There are 13 residues in the CDR3. CDR1 SQVTM and CDR2 ANQGSEA come from the germline V gene. The V gene lost 7 bases and the J gene lost 0 bases, with 12 bases spanning the gap.